A single sample gave rise to the 27 T cell receptor beta chains below, sequenced in a study of cytomegalovirus exposure and HLA in healthy donors. Repertoires were generated with immunoSEQ multiplex PCR, while TCRdb's copy carries only in-frame clones and drops some. The table has roughly 150,000 clones, 95% to 97% seen once. Sequenced input: PBMCs. The receptors shown here come from a woman aged 18 to 35 in good health and CMV-seronegative.

This sequence joins TRBV29-1 and TRBJ2-1; possibly TRBD2 for D (5 bases). V shed 7 bases and J shed 3 bases, with 13 bases lying between them. The CDR3 length is 13 residues. Germline V gene lookup returns CDR1 SQVTM and CDR2 ANQGSEA. The CDR3 region has the DNA TGCAGCGCGAGTAGCGCCCTCTACAATGAGCAGTTCTTC. Protein sequence: CSASSALYNEQFF.

This chain uses TRBV30 with TRBJ2-5; perhaps TRBD1 as D (6 bases). Trimming shortened V by 2 bases and J by 5 bases, and 15 bases separated the two germline ends. Per the germline V gene, CDR1 is GTSNPN and CDR2 is SVGIG (reference sequence). The CDR3 length is 14 residues. CDR3 amino acids: CAWSRGRGYETQYF. Here the CDR3 DNA reads TGTGCCTGGAGTCGGGGCAGGGGATACGAGACCCAGTACTTC.

V is TRBV5-1 and J is TRBJ2-3; tentative D call: TRBD1 (5 bases). In germline, CDR1 is SGHRS, CDR2 YFSETQ. This CDR3 has 15 residues. Trimming shortened V by 2 bases and J by 3 bases, and 13 bases separated the two germline ends. CDR3 amino acids: CASSFAGRGTDTQYF. Here the CDR3 DNA reads TGCGCCAGCAGCTTCGCAGGGCGAGGAACAGATACGCAGTATTTT.

The rearrangement joins TRBV9 to TRBJ1-2, with a possible D match to TRBD1 (5 bases). The ends were cut back, 1 base at V and 8 bases at J, with 24 bases in the middle. The CDR3 has 17 residues. Germline-derived CDR1 and CDR2 are SGDLS and YYNGEE. The CDR3 DNA reads as TGTGCCAGCAGCGTAAACTCGATCCAGGGCCTCGGGGGGGGCTACACCTTC. Protein sequence: CASSVNSIQGLGGGYTF.

The rearrangement joins TRBV6-1 to TRBJ2-2; D not certain. The length of the CDR3 is 12 residues. Germline loops: CDR1 MNHNS, CDR2 SASEGT. The V and J ends lost 8 bases and 1 base respectively, with 5 bases between them. As DNA, the CDR3 is TGTGCCAGCGGCGGGAACACCGGGGAGCTGTTTTTT. It yields the protein CASGGNTGELFF.

V and J are TRBV5-1 and TRBJ2-2; 8 bases are a match to TRBD1. With V trimmed by 4 bases and J by 7 bases, 3 bases remained unmatched. This CDR3 is built from 13 residues. Germline values: CDR1 SGHRS, CDR2 YFSETQ. For the CDR3, the DNA is TGCGCCAGCAGCACAGGACAGGGCGGGGAGCTGTTTTTT. Translated: CASSTGQGGELFF.

Here the CDR3 reads CASSAASGGALYEQYF. As DNA, the CDR3 is TGCGCCAGCAGCGCGGCTAGCGGGGGGGCCTTGTACGAGCAGTACTTC. The chain uses TRBV5-1 and TRBJ2-7; 12 positions match TRBD2. V gave up 4 bases and J gave up 4 bases; unmatched junction bases: 9. The germline gives CDR1 SGHRS, CDR2 YFSETQ. This CDR3 is 16 amino acids long.

The chain carries TRBV11-3 and TRBJ2-2, with 8 bases identical to TRBD2. The CDR3 has 14 residues. Looked up from germline, CDR1 is SGHNT and CDR2 is YENEEA. V trimming: 5 bases; J trimming: 7 bases; junction bases outside the gene matches: 6. This CDR3 reads CASSLREGDGELFF. In DNA, the CDR3 is TGTGCCAGCAGCCTCCGGGAGGGGGACGGGGAGCTGTTTTTT.

In DNA form, the CDR3 reads TGCGCCAGCAGCTTGTATCCCGGGAGAGATACGCAGTATTTT. Its protein is CASSLYPGRDTQYF. The chain has TRBV5-1 and TRBJ2-3; possible D gene TRBD2, 6 bases. Per the germline V gene, CDR1 is SGHRS and CDR2 is YFSETQ. The V gene lost 1 base and the J gene lost 5 bases, with 11 bases spanning the gap. This CDR3 has 14 residues.

The chain links TRBV4-1 to TRBJ2-2, with D tentatively TRBD1 (6 bases). Trimming left V 9 bases short and J 4 bases short, with 12 bases between. The CDR3 consists of 13 residues. Per the germline V gene, CDR1 is MGHRA and CDR2 is YSYEKL. In DNA form, the CDR3 reads TGCGCCAGTGGGGGCCGTACCACCGGGGAGCTGTTTTTT. It translates to CASGGRTTGELFF.

The chain is built from TRBV9 and TRBJ1-6; 7 nucleotides line up with TRBD1. V shed 0 bases, J shed 8 bases, and the junction held 5 bases outside the gene matches. In germline, CDR1 is SGDLS, CDR2 YYNGEE. The CDR3 contains 15 residues. In DNA form, the CDR3 reads TGTGCCAGCAGCGTAGAAGGGACAGCGTATTCACCCCTCCACTTT. Its translation: CASSVEGTAYSPLHF.

This clone has just one count. The chain couples TRBV9 to TRBJ1-2; tentative D call: TRBD1 (6 bases). Between the trimmed V and J ends, which lost 4 bases and 2 bases, there was a span of 24 bases. The CDR3 spans 18 residues. Germline values: CDR1 SGDLS, CDR2 YYNGEE. This chain's CDR3 is CASSPSPRQELWNYGYTF. CDR3 bases: TGTGCCAGCAGCCCCAGCCCTCGACAGGAACTATGGAACTATGGCTACACCTTC. Complete variable domain (other parts from reference TRBV9 and TRBJ1-2): DSGVTQTPKHLITATGQRVTLRCSPRSGDLSVYWYQQSLDQGLQFLIQYYNGEERAKGNILERFSAQQFPDLHSELNLSSLELGDSALYFCASSPSPRQELWNYGYTFGSGTRLTVV.

The rearrangement joins TRBV30 to TRBJ2-2; 7 nucleotides agree with TRBD1. V trimming: 4 bases; J trimming: 6 bases; junction bases outside the gene matches: 5. This CDR3 contains 13 residues. Germline CDR1 and CDR2: GTSNPN and SVGIG (reference sequence). CDR3 bases: TGTGCCTGGACCGAGGGGGCTCCCGGGGAGCTGTTTTTT. It specifies CAWTEGAPGELFF.

The chain joins TRBV15 to TRBJ2-7, with a possible D match to TRBD1 (6 bases). The CDR3 length is 13 residues. V was clipped by 6 bases and J by 4 bases, with 13 bases between them. CDR1 is LNHNV, CDR2 YYDKDF, per germline (reference sequence). This CDR3 is CATRRAGDYEQYF. DNA for the CDR3: TGTGCCACCAGAAGGGCAGGGGATTACGAGCAGTACTTC.

Worth noting for this clone: Other DNA sequences in this specimen translate into the identical CDR3. The chain employs TRBV7-3 and TRBJ2-3; D ambiguous. Germline CDR1 is SGHTA and CDR2 is FQGTGA. The CDR3 runs 13 residues. V dropped 3 bases and J dropped 0 bases, with 4 bases sitting between them. The CDR3 sequence: CASSLGSTDTQYF. DNA of the CDR3: TGTGCCAGCAGCTTGGGCAGCACAGATACGCAGTATTTT. Drawing the rest from reference TRBV7-3 and TRBJ2-3, the complete variable domain is GAGVSQTPSNKVTEKGKYVELRCDPISGHTALYWYRQSLGQGPEFLIYFQGTGAADDSGLPNDRFFAVRPEGSVSTLKIQRTERGDSAVYLCASSLGSTDTQYFGPGTRLTVL.

The chain couples TRBV2 to TRBJ2-2; tentative D call: TRBD1 (6 bases). V gave up 6 bases and J gave up 1 base, with 12 bases separating them. Germline V gene data show CDR1 as SNHLY and CDR2 as FYNNEI. This CDR3 contains 15 residues. The CDR3 is CASRAGTLNTGELFF. As DNA, the CDR3 is TGTGCCAGCAGGGCCGGGACATTGAACACCGGGGAGCTGTTTTTT.

There are a few counts of this clone. This chain links TRBV9 with TRBJ2-5, with a tentative D call TRBD1 (5 bases). Germline CDR1 and CDR2: SGDLS and YYNGEE. The CDR3 extends over 14 amino acids. The germline V and J ends were trimmed by 0 bases and 1 base, with 7 bases remaining between them. The CDR3 sequence: CASSVGQTQETQYF. CDR3 nucleotide sequence: TGTGCCAGCAGCGTAGGACAGACCCAAGAGACCCAGTACTTC.

The rearrangement links TRBV11-2 to TRBJ2-2; the match to TRBD1 covers 7 bases. The germline CDR1 and CDR2 sequences are SGHAT and FQNNGV. The CDR3 has 18 residues. Germline trimming cut 7 bases from V and 2 bases from J; bases unmatched to any gene: 16. CDR3 region: CASTQTRLNRGNTGELFF. CDR3 sequence (DNA): TGTGCCAGCACACAAACCCGGTTAAACAGGGGTAACACCGGGGAGCTGTTTTTT. The whole variable domain, remainder taken from reference TRBV11-2 and TRBJ2-2, is EAGVAQSPRYKIIEKRQSVAFWCNPISGHATLYWYQQILGQGPKLLIQFQNNGVVDDSQLPKDRFSAERLKGVDSTLKIQPAKLEDSAVYLCASTQTRLNRGNTGELFFGEGSRLTVL.

The chain has TRBV6-5 and TRBJ1-2; the D gene is possibly TRBD1 (5 bases). CDR3 size: 16 residues. Germline assignment: CDR1 MNHEY and CDR2 SVGAGI. The V gene lost 0 bases and the J gene lost 8 bases, with 19 bases spanning the gap. CDR3 sequence (DNA): TGTGCCAGCAGTTACTCGGGTGGACATATTGGTTCCGGCTACACCTTC. Amino acids: CASSYSGGHIGSGYTF.

This chain links TRBV19 with TRBJ1-1; no reliable D call. Per the germline V gene, CDR1 is LNHDA and CDR2 is SQIVND (reference sequence). The CDR3 totals 14 residues. V was clipped by 7 bases and J by 6 bases, with 18 bases between them. The chain's CDR3 is CASTTTTWAAEAFF. The CDR3 DNA sequence: TGTGCCAGTACTACGACAACCTGGGCCGCTGAAGCTTTCTTT.

The chain uses TRBV10-2 and TRBJ1-1; D is undetermined. This CDR3 region has 13 residues. Trimming left V 2 bases short and J 6 bases short, with 10 bases between. Germline V gene sequence: CDR1 WSHSY, CDR2 SAAADI. The CDR3 DNA reads TGCGCCAGCAGTGAGGTCGAAAGAGCTGAAGCTTTCTTT. Encoded protein: CASSEVERAEAFF.

The chain combines TRBV5-1 with TRBJ1-6, with 7 nucleotides matching TRBD1. CDR3 length equals 14 residues. CDR1 is SGHRS, CDR2 YFSETQ, per germline. Trimming at V came to 3 bases and at J to 8 bases, leaving 5 bases not matched to a gene. The CDR3 reads CASSYRDSDSPLHF. CDR3 DNA: TGCGCCAGCAGCTACCGGGACAGCGATTCACCCCTCCACTTT. Supplemented by reference TRBV5-1 and TRBJ1-6, the full variable domain reads KAGVTQTPRYLIKTRGQQVTLSCSPISGHRSVSWYQQTPGQGLQFLFEYFSETQRNKGNFPGRFSGRQFSNSRSEMNVSTLELGDSALYLCASSYRDSDSPLHFGNGTRLTVT.

The J gene is TRBJ2-3, the V gene TRBV18, with D possibly matching TRBD2 (6 bases). V gave up 7 bases and J gave up 0 bases, with 14 bases separating them. The germline gives CDR1 KGHSH, CDR2 LQKENI. The CDR3 is 15 amino acids. The CDR3 region has the DNA TGTGCCAGCTTGGACCGGGGGACTAGCACAGATACGCAGTATTTT. Encoded protein: CASLDRGTSTDTQYF. Using reference TRBV18 and TRBJ2-3 for the parts outside the CDR3, the full variable domain is NAGVMQNPRHLVRRRGQEARLRCSPMKGHSHVYWYRQLPEEGLKFMVYLQKENIIDESGMPKERFSAEFPKEGPSILRIQQVVRGDSAAYFCASLDRGTSTDTQYFGPGTRLTVL.

The chain links TRBV7-2 to TRBJ2-7; D not certain. The length of the CDR3 is 13 residues. The ends were cut back, 5 bases at V and 2 bases at J, with 10 bases in the middle. CDR1 and CDR2 from the germline V gene are SGHTA and FQGNSA. In DNA, the CDR3 is TGTGCCAGCAGCACGCCAAGCCCCTACGAGCAGTACTTC. This encodes CASSTPSPYEQYF.

The chain is built from TRBV11-2 and TRBJ2-3; 10 nucleotides line up with TRBD1. V shed 3 bases and J 6 bases; nucleotides not matched to a gene: 9. CDR1 SGHAT and CDR2 FQNNGV come from the germline V gene. CDR3 length: 16 residues. In DNA form, the CDR3 reads TGTGCCAGCAGCTTTACCGGGACAGGGGCGCTGGATACGCAGTATTTT. Its protein product is CASSFTGTGALDTQYF.

The gene calls are TRBV5-1 and TRBJ2-1; 8 nucleotides align to TRBD1. The CDR3 contains 14 residues. The J segment lost 7 bases and the V segment lost 2 bases, leaving 5 bases of the junction unmatched. In germline, CDR1 is SGHRS, CDR2 YFSETQ. CDR3 protein: CASSFETGENEQFF. In nucleotides, the CDR3 is TGCGCCAGCAGCTTCGAGACAGGGGAAAATGAGCAGTTCTTC. Variable domain in full (rest from reference TRBV5-1 and TRBJ2-1): KAGVTQTPRYLIKTRGQQVTLSCSPISGHRSVSWYQQTPGQGLQFLFEYFSETQRNKGNFPGRFSGRQFSNSRSEMNVSTLELGDSALYLCASSFETGENEQFFGPGTRLTVL.

This clone was seen just once. The chain employs TRBV5-8 and TRBJ2-5; no reliable D call. This CDR3 contains 15 residues. CDR1 is SGHTS, CDR2 YDEGEE, per germline. Trimming cost V 0 bases and J 1 base, with 10 bases left between them. CDR3 coding DNA: TGTGCCAGCAGCTTGGTGTTGTTCGGCCAAGAGACCCAGTACTTC. As protein: CASSLVLFGQETQYF.